These 32 T cell receptor beta chains came from one sample sequenced in a study of blood T cell repertoires in COVID-19. Profiling relied on immunoSEQ multiplex PCR, and the TCRdb table lists in-frame clones only, not all of them. This table has around 250,000 clones, roughly 88% appearing once. Sequencing was done on a sample of peripheral blood. The receptors were gathered from an elderly man with acute or convalescent COVID-19.

V gene TRBV9 combines with J gene TRBJ2-1; D is unclear. The CDR3 totals 15 residues. Germline V gives CDR1 SGDLS, CDR2 YYNGEE. V gave up 3 bases and J gave up 6 bases, with 16 bases separating them. The CDR3 DNA sequence: TGTGCCAGCAGCGGCCGTCAGCTCGCGGCCAATGAGCAGTTCTTC. Its translation is CASSGRQLAANEQFF.

The chain employs TRBV5-6 and TRBJ1-3, with 7 positions matching TRBD1. CDR1 is SGHDT and CDR2 is YYEEEE in the germline V gene. CDR3 length: 16 amino acids. V shed 5 bases, J shed 0 bases, and the junction held 8 bases outside the gene matches. The DNA of the CDR3 is TGTGCCAGCAGGCCAACTGGGGACAGCTCTGGAAACACCATATATTTT. Residues: CASRPTGDSSGNTIYF. The full variable domain, in which reference TRBV5-6 and TRBJ1-3 provide the parts outside the CDR3, is DAGVTQSPTHLIKTRGQQVTLRCSPKSGHDTVSWYQQALGQGPQFIFQYYEEEERQRGNFPDRFSGHQFPNYSSELNVNALLLGDSALYLCASRPTGDSSGNTIYFGEGSWLTVV.

This chain joins TRBV10-3 and TRBJ1-4, with D possibly matching TRBD1 (5 bases). This CDR3 region has 13 residues. Trimming left V 4 bases short and J 4 bases short, with 7 bases between. Germline CDR1 ENHRY, CDR2 SYGVKD. The CDR3 protein is CAISGGGNEKLFF. The CDR3 DNA sequence: TGTGCCATCAGTGGGGGCGGTAATGAAAAACTGTTTTTT.

This chain links TRBV19 with TRBJ2-3; D gene unclear. CDR1 and CDR2 from the germline V gene are LNHDA and SQIVND (reference sequence). The CDR3 extends over 17 amino acids. Trimming shortened V by 5 bases and J by 4 bases, and 22 bases separated the two germline ends. The CDR3 region is CASSVQTFGSRADTQYF. CDR3 DNA sequence: TGTGCCAGTAGTGTACAGACCTTTGGCAGCAGAGCAGATACGCAGTATTTT.

This sequence joins TRBV18 and TRBJ2-7; 16 nucleotides align to TRBD2. With 3 bases clipped from V and 4 bases from J, the junction kept 6 bases outside the gene matches. Looked up from germline, CDR1 is KGHSH and CDR2 is LQKENI. The CDR3 spans 17 residues. The CDR3 coding sequence is TGTGCCAGCTCACCCCCGGGACTAGCGGGAGGGCCTTACGAGCAGTACTTC. This codes for CASSPPGLAGGPYEQYF.

This clone is a singleton in its sample. CDR3 sequence reads: CASRDHGTTYTDTQYF. CDR3 nucleotides: TGTGCCAGTAGGGACCACGGGACTACATACACAGATACGCAGTATTTT. V gene TRBV19 combines with J gene TRBJ2-3; 7 nucleotides agree with TRBD2. The CDR3 is made up of 16 amino acids. J gave up 2 bases and V 6 bases, and 11 bases lay outside the gene matches. Germline V lookup: CDR1 LNHDA, CDR2 SQIVND (reference sequence).

The chain joins TRBV19 to TRBJ2-4; 7 bases are a match to TRBD1. Trimming took 6 bases from V and 9 from J; bases not matched to a gene: 8. Germline loops: CDR1 LNHDA, CDR2 SQIVND (reference sequence). The CDR3 loop spans 13 amino acids. This CDR3 is CASRLTGMGIQYF. The CDR3 DNA reads as TGTGCCAGTAGGTTGACAGGGATGGGCATTCAGTACTTC. Complete variable domain (other parts from reference TRBV19 and TRBJ2-4): DGGITQSPKYLFRKEGQNVTLSCEQNLNHDAMYWYRQDPGQGLRLIYYSQIVNDFQKGDIAEGYSVSREKKESFPLTVTSAQKNPTAFYLCASRLTGMGIQYFGAGTRLSVL.

This clone was counted a single time. This CDR3 is also generated by other DNA sequences in the sample. V is TRBV20-1 and J is TRBJ2-1; D might be TRBD1 (6 bases). The CDR3 has 11 residues. CDR1 DFQATT and CDR2 SNEGSKA come from the germline V gene (reference sequence). Trimming took 5 bases from V and 6 from J, leaving 8 bases between them. The CDR3 sequence is CSASRGNEQFF. The CDR3 region has the DNA TGCAGTGCTTCCAGGGGCAATGAGCAGTTCTTC.

In this sample, this clone turned up a few times. The V and J genes are TRBV27 and TRBJ1-6, with D possibly TRBD1 on 5 matching bases. This CDR3 region has 12 residues. V lost 2 bases, J lost 10 bases, and 6 bases lay in between. Germline V gives CDR1 MNHEY, CDR2 SMNVEV (reference sequence). In DNA form, the CDR3 reads TGTGCCAGCAGTTTAAGGGGATCACCCCTCCACTTT. Translating gives CASSLRGSPLHF.

The J gene is TRBJ2-2, the V gene TRBV27, with 7 bases aligning to TRBD2. CDR1 MNHEY and CDR2 SMNVEV come from the germline V gene (reference sequence). V shed 2 bases and J 5 bases; nucleotides not matched to a gene: 2. CDR3 size: 14 residues. The DNA for the CDR3 is TGTGCCAGCAGTTTAAGGCGGGGGACCGGGGAGCTGTTTTTT. It specifies CASSLRRGTGELFF.

This chain connects TRBV15 to TRBJ2-5; D is perhaps TRBD1 (5 bases). The germline gives CDR1 LNHNV, CDR2 YYDKDF (reference sequence). V was shortened by 3 bases and J by 4 bases, with 12 bases between the two germline ends. The CDR3 covers 14 residues. CDR3 sequence reads: CATSSRQLGETQYF. CDR3 nucleotide sequence: TGTGCCACCAGCAGCCGACAGTTGGGAGAGACCCAGTACTTC.

V and J are TRBV6-2 or TRBV6-3 and TRBJ1-2; 9 bases line up with TRBD1. Germline V gives CDR1 MNHEY, CDR2 SVGEGT. V was pared by 0 bases and J by 4 bases, with 3 bases of the junction left unmatched. This CDR3 has 15 amino acids. The CDR3 is CASSYSGTGSYGYTF. The CDR3 coding sequence is TGTGCCAGCAGTTACTCGGGGACAGGGTCCTATGGCTACACCTTC.

This clone was counted a few times. J is TRBJ1-6 and V is TRBV28; 10 bases are a match to TRBD1. Per germline, CDR1 MDHEN and CDR2 SYDVKM. The V and J ends lost 1 base and 8 bases, in that order; junction bases with no gene match: 5. The CDR3 is 16 residues long. CDR3: CASSLLPGQGYSPLHF. The DNA of the CDR3 is TGTGCCAGCAGTTTATTACCGGGACAGGGGTATTCACCCCTCCACTTT. Together with reference TRBV28 and TRBJ1-6, the CDR3 gives the full variable domain: DVKVTQSSRYLVKRTGEKVFLECVQDMDHENMFWYRQDPGLGLRLIYFSYDVKMKEKGDIPEGYSVSREKKERFSLILESASTNQTSMYLCASSLLPGQGYSPLHFGNGTRLTVT.

This clone was detected only once. V and J are TRBV7-2 and TRBJ2-3; maybe TRBD1 (5 bases). This CDR3 is built from 16 residues. Germline CDR1 reads SGHTA; CDR2 reads FQGNSA. V lost 4 bases and J lost 0, with 14 bases in between. CDR3 nucleotides: TGTGCCAGCAGCTCCCCCCAGGGCCCTAGCACAGATACGCAGTATTTT. It translates to CASSSPQGPSTDTQYF.

In DNA, the CDR3 is TGTGCCAGCGGCTACCCCGGGACACATAACTATGGCTACACCTTC. It is translated as CASGYPGTHNYGYTF. This sequence joins TRBV6-5 and TRBJ1-2; D possibly corresponds to TRBD1 (6 bases). From germline, CDR1 is MNHEY and CDR2 SVGAGI. The CDR3 has 15 residues. Trimming pared 8 bases from V and 1 base from J, leaving 17 bases between.

This clone turned up a few times. This chain connects TRBV7-2 to TRBJ2-7, with D maybe TRBD1 (5 bases). The germline V and J ends were trimmed by 2 bases and 2 bases, with 10 bases remaining between them. The CDR3 covers 14 residues. From germline, CDR1 is SGHTA and CDR2 FQGNSA. CDR3 protein: CASSLTGPPYEQYF. CDR3 in DNA: TGTGCCAGCAGCTTAACAGGCCCTCCCTACGAGCAGTACTTC.

This clone was recorded only once. The V gene is TRBV7-8, the J gene TRBJ2-1, with 7 bases aligning to TRBD2. Germline values: CDR1 SGHVS, CDR2 FQNEAQ. V dropped 1 base and J dropped 0; count of bases not matched to a gene: 6. There are 17 residues in the CDR3. CDR3 coding DNA: TGTGCCAGCAGCTTAGGGGCTAGCGGAAGCTCCTACAATGAGCAGTTCTTC. Translating gives CASSLGASGSSYNEQFF.

The V and J genes are TRBV20-1 and TRBJ2-3; D ambiguous. Germline-derived CDR1 and CDR2 are DFQATT and SNEGSKA (reference sequence). This CDR3 is built from 11 residues. Trimming took off 6 bases at V and 4 bases at J, with 8 bases between the two ends. CDR3 sequence reads: CSAPHSDTQYF. The CDR3 coding sequence is TGCAGTGCCCCACATTCAGATACGCAGTATTTT.

This clone was counted a few times. The chain is built from TRBV6-5 and TRBJ1-1, with a tentative D call TRBD1 (5 bases). Germline CDR1 is MNHEY and CDR2 is SVGAGI. V lost 8 bases to trimming and J lost 7 bases, with 17 bases between them. The CDR3 extends over 13 amino acids. In DNA, the CDR3 is TGTGCCAGCGTCCCGGGGTGGGGGGGTGAAGCTTTCTTT. Protein: CASVPGWGGEAFF.

CDR3 sequence: CASTLEGLNQPQHF. In DNA form, the CDR3 reads TGTGCCAGTACTTTGGAGGGACTAAATCAGCCCCAGCATTTT. The chain recombines TRBV19 with TRBJ1-5; D possibly corresponds to TRBD1 (5 bases). Deletions cut 7 bases from V and 4 bases from J, with 14 bases between. Per the germline V gene, CDR1 is LNHDA and CDR2 is SQIVND (reference sequence). The CDR3 extends over 14 amino acids. Combining the CDR3 with reference TRBV19 and TRBJ1-5 gives the whole variable domain DGGITQSPKYLFRKEGQNVTLSCEQNLNHDAMYWYRQDPGQGLRLIYYSQIVNDFQKGDIAEGYSVSREKKESFPLTVTSAQKNPTAFYLCASTLEGLNQPQHFGDGTRLSIL.

The gene calls are TRBV25-1 and TRBJ1-4, with D maybe TRBD1 (6 bases). Trimming stripped 4 bases from V and 8 bases from J, with 17 bases between. CDR1 is MGHDK, CDR2 SYGVNS, per germline. The CDR3 runs to 15 residues. This chain's CDR3 is CASSVQGRRTEKLFF. As DNA, the CDR3 is TGTGCCAGCAGTGTCCAGGGGCGCAGGACAGAAAAACTGTTTTTT.

CDR3 sequence: CASSQSQIYNSPLHF. The CDR3 region has the DNA TGTGCCAGCAGCCAATCCCAGATCTATAATTCACCCCTCCACTTT. The chain carries TRBV3-1 (or the pseudogene TRBV3-2) and TRBJ1-6, with D uncertain. V was cut by 2 bases and J by 3 bases, with 8 bases left in between. Germline V CDR1 and CDR2: LGHDT, YNNKEL (reference sequence). The CDR3 consists of 15 residues.

This chain joins TRBV29-1 and TRBJ2-2; 12 nucleotides match TRBD2. CDR1 SQVTM and CDR2 ANQGSEA come from the germline V gene. This CDR3 has 16 amino acids. Germline trimming cut 2 bases from V and 4 bases from J; bases unmatched to any gene: 5. CDR3 amino acids: CSVETGLAGRTGELFF. In DNA, the CDR3 is TGCAGCGTTGAAACAGGACTAGCGGGACGCACCGGGGAGCTGTTTTTT.

The V call is TRBV6-5, the J call TRBJ2-7; D gene ambiguous. This CDR3 spans 12 amino acids. Germline V gene data show CDR1 as MNHEY and CDR2 as SVGAGI. The V gene lost 11 bases and the J gene lost 4 bases, with 15 bases spanning the gap. CDR3: CAVSSPLYEQYF. DNA of the CDR3: TGTGCCGTCAGTTCCCCGCTATACGAGCAGTACTTC.

The chain joins TRBV5-6 to TRBJ2-7, with D possibly being TRBD2 (6 bases). Germline-derived CDR1 and CDR2 are SGHDT and YYEEEE. V was cut by 1 base and J by 6 bases, with 14 bases left in between. The CDR3 spans 14 residues. CDR3 residues: CASSLRLDGGEQYF. CDR3 nucleotide sequence: TGTGCCAGCAGCTTGCGGCTAGACGGGGGCGAGCAGTACTTC. The complete variable domain, with remaining parts taken from reference TRBV5-6 and TRBJ2-7, reads DAGVTQSPTHLIKTRGQQVTLRCSPKSGHDTVSWYQQALGQGPQFIFQYYEEEERQRGNFPDRFSGHQFPNYSSELNVNALLLGDSALYLCASSLRLDGGEQYFGPGTRLTVT.

The rearrangement links TRBV7-9 to TRBJ1-5; D call uncertain. This CDR3 has 14 amino acids. CDR1 and CDR2 (germline): SEHNR, FQNEAQ (reference sequence). V dropped 5 bases and J dropped 4 bases, with 12 bases sitting between them. CDR3 nucleotide sequence: TGTGCCAGCAGCGCAATGTCGGAGAATCAGCCCCAGCATTTT. Translation gives CASSAMSENQPQHF.

V usage is TRBV10-3 and J usage is TRBJ2-5; possibly TRBD1 for D (6 bases). The germline gives CDR1 ENHRY, CDR2 SYGVKD. V gave up 2 bases and J gave up 5 bases, with 12 bases separating them. The CDR3 spans 14 residues. As DNA, the CDR3 is TGTGCCATCAGTGAGCAGGGGAAATCGGAGACCCAGTACTTC. Its protein product is CAISEQGKSETQYF.

This sequence joins TRBV6-5 and TRBJ1-1, with TRBD1 as a possible D gene (6 bases). Germline lookup yields CDR1 MNHEY and CDR2 SVGAGI. The length of the CDR3 is 16 residues. The V and J ends lost 3 bases and 5 bases respectively, with 19 bases between them. CDR3 sequence (DNA): TGTGCCAGCAGTTATCGCACCAAGGGGCAGGGGACTGAAGCTTTCTTT. Translation: CASSYRTKGQGTEAFF.

The rearrangement joins TRBV24-1 to TRBJ2-3, with D perhaps TRBD2 (6 bases). Trimming took off 4 bases at V and 1 base at J, with 11 bases between the two ends. The CDR3 runs 15 residues. Germline CDR1 is KGHDR and CDR2 is SFDVKD. In DNA, the CDR3 is TGTGCCACCAGTGAGGAGGGGTCGGGCACAGATACGCAGTATTTT. This translates into CATSEEGSGTDTQYF.

The J gene is TRBJ2-7, the V gene TRBV5-1; the D gene is possibly TRBD2 (5 bases). This CDR3 comprises 12 residues. Germline V CDR1 and CDR2: SGHRS, YFSETQ. The V gene lost 1 base and the J gene lost 4 bases, with 6 bases spanning the gap. CDR3 protein: CASSLPGYEQYF. The CDR3 bases are TGCGCCAGCAGCTTGCCGGGGTACGAGCAGTACTTC.

The chain couples TRBV19 to TRBJ1-2; D is ambiguous. Germline loops: CDR1 LNHDA, CDR2 SQIVND (reference sequence). The CDR3 runs 13 residues. Trimming cost V 4 bases and J 3 bases, with 9 bases left between them. In DNA, the CDR3 is TGTGCCAGTAGTACCCGACTGGACTATGGCTACACCTTC. This codes for CASSTRLDYGYTF.

The chain joins TRBV24-1 to TRBJ2-6, with D possibly TRBD1 on 6 matching bases. The CDR3 runs to 14 residues. V dropped 10 bases and J dropped 0 bases, with 9 bases sitting between them. Per germline, CDR1 KGHDR and CDR2 SFDVKD. The chain's CDR3 is CATLDSSGANVLTF. The CDR3, as DNA: TGTGCCACTTTGGACAGCTCTGGGGCCAACGTCCTGACTTTC.